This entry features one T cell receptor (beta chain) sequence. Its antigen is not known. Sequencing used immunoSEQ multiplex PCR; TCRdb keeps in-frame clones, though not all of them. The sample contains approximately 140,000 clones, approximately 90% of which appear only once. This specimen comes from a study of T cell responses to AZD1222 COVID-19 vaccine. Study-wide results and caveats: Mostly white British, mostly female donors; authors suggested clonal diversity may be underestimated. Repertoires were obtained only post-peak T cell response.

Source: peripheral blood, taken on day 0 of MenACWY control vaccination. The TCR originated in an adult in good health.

Here the CDR3 DNA reads TGCGCCAGCAGCTTGGGTGGTAGCGGGAGTGGGTACGAGCAGTACTTC. Protein: CASSLGGSGSGYEQYF. The J gene is TRBJ2-7, the V gene TRBV5-1, with 9 positions matching TRBD2. V was clipped by 0 bases and J by 4 bases; unmatched bases: 8. CDR1 and CDR2 from the germline V gene are SGHRS and YFSETQ. The CDR3 length is 16 residues.